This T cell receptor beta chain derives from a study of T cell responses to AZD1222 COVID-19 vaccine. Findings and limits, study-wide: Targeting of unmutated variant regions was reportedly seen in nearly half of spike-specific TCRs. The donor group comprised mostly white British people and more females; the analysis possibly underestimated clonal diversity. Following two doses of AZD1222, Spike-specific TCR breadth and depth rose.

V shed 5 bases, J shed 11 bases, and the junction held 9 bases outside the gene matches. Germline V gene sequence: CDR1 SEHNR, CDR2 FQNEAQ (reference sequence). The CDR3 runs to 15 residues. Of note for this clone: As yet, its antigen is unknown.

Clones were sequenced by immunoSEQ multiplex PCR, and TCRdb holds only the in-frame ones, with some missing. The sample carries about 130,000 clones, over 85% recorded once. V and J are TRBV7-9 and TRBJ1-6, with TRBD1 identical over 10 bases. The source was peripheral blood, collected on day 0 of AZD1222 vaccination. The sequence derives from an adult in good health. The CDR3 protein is CASSVAGTGAPPLHF. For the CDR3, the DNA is TGTGCCAGCAGCGTCGCCGGGACAGGGGCCCCACCCCTCCACTTT.